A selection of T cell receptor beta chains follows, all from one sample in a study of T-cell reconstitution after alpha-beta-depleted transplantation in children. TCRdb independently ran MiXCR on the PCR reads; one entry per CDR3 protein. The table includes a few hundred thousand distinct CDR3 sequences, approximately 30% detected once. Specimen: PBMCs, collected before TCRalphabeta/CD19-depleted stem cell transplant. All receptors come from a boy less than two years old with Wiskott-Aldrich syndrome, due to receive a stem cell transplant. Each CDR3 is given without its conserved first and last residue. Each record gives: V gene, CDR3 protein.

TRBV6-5	ASSYVLGQGTYEQY
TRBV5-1	ASSTGLAGGIYEQY
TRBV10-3	AISELEETQY
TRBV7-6	ASTAGGSGGEQF
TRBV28	ANSPGGGREQF
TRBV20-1	SARPSPEEAF
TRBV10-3	AISGEMGAQETQY
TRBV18	ASSPPPTFGNTIY
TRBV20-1	SARTGASGANVLT
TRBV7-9	ASSLTGQTYEQY
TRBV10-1	ASSEKAGTGELF
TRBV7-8	ASSLAWSLAGSNEQF
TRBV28	ASSFSGTSGRAYNEQF
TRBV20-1	SASLRLAGVNEQF
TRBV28	ASSITTRLYNEQF
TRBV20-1	SARKLADTQY
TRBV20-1	SASERRGLAGQETQY
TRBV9	ASSVEAGALRNEQF
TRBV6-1	ATSPGRWSYEQY
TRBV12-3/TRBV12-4	ASRPPGTSYEQY
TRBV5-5	ASSFWQETQY
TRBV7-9	ASSPPFRLAGNNEQF
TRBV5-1	ASSLVTDTYNEQF
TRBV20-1	SASMRGETQY
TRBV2	ASSKDRTQETQY
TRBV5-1	ASSLLAAGENEQF
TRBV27	ASRQLAGNNEQF
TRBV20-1	SASPAGSTGELF
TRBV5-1	ASSLEFASSNEQF
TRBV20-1	SAGGSTEAF
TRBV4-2	ASSQEGFTSARQETQY
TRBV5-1	ASSLVAETNTGELF